This passage covers 26 T cell receptor beta chains from one sample sequenced in a study of blood T cell repertoires in COVID-19. Only in-frame clones appear in the TCRdb table, and some are missing; sequencing was by immunoSEQ multiplex PCR. The top ten clones hold approximately 45% of a sample with about 64,000 clones, roughly 85% of them seen once. The specimen was peripheral blood. Source of these receptors: a woman aged 55 to 70 with COVID-19, enrolled during active disease.

The chain employs TRBV30 and TRBJ2-1; 11 bases match TRBD1. The CDR3 runs to 15 residues. Germline V CDR1 and CDR2: GTSNPN, SVGIG (reference sequence). J gave up 10 bases and V 0 bases, and 8 bases lay outside the gene matches. Written as DNA, the CDR3 is TGTGCCTGGAGTGTACAGGGACAGGGGGTCGGGGAGCAGTTCTTC. Its protein is CAWSVQGQGVGEQFF.

The chain is built from TRBV11-3 and TRBJ1-1, with 7 bases lining up with TRBD1. Losses at the gene ends were 3 bases for V and 6 bases for J; bases not matched to a gene: 7. Germline V lookup: CDR1 SGHNT, CDR2 YENEEA. This CDR3 has 14 amino acids. CDR3 region: CASSFRGGGAEAFF. CDR3 DNA sequence: TGTGCCAGCAGCTTCCGTGGAGGGGGCGCTGAAGCTTTCTTT.

The rearrangement joins TRBV6-5 to TRBJ1-2, with 10 bases identical to TRBD1. Unmatched junction bases numbered 4, after V lost 1 base and J lost 8 bases. The CDR3 has 14 amino acids. Germline V gene lookup returns CDR1 MNHEY and CDR2 SVGAGI. The CDR3 DNA is TGTGCCAGCAGTTACTATGGACAGGGGGACGGCTACACCTTC. This codes for CASSYYGQGDGYTF.

The rearrangement uses TRBV18 and TRBJ2-3, with 10 bases matching TRBD2. V gave up 1 base and J gave up 1 base; unmatched junction bases: 8. Per germline, CDR1 KGHSH and CDR2 LQKENI. CDR3 length: 18 residues. For the CDR3, the DNA is TGTGCCAGCTCACCACGGGGCGGGACTAGCGCTGGCACAGATACGCAGTATTTT. It codes for CASSPRGGTSAGTDTQYF.

The gene calls are TRBV9 and TRBJ2-2, with 9 bases that match TRBD2. CDR1 is SGDLS and CDR2 is YYNGEE in the germline V gene. Unmatched junction bases numbered 3, after V lost 0 bases and J lost 3 bases. The CDR3 extends over 16 amino acids. CDR3: CASSVGAGGYTGELFF. The CDR3 nucleotides are TGTGCCAGCAGCGTAGGAGCGGGAGGCTACACCGGGGAGCTGTTTTTT.

The V and J genes are TRBV9 and TRBJ1-2; TRBD1 matches at 8 bases. The CDR3 runs to 13 residues. Germline CDR1 and CDR2: SGDLS and YYNGEE. The V segment lost 2 bases and the J segment 3 bases; nucleotides outside the gene matches: 0. CDR3 residues: CASSVGQDYGYTF. The CDR3 DNA is TGTGCCAGCAGCGTGGGACAGGACTATGGCTACACCTTC. Full variable domain (rest looked up from reference TRBV9 and TRBJ1-2): DSGVTQTPKHLITATGQRVTLRCSPRSGDLSVYWYQQSLDQGLQFLIQYYNGEERAKGNILERFSAQQFPDLHSELNLSSLELGDSALYFCASSVGQDYGYTFGSGTRLTVV.

The chain carries TRBV4-2 and TRBJ1-1; 7 bases are a match to TRBD1. The CDR3 is 13 residues long. V shed 6 bases, J shed 1 base, and the junction held 2 bases outside the gene matches. Germline V gene lookup returns CDR1 LGHNA and CDR2 YNFKEQ. The CDR3 loop reads CASRYRGNTEAFF. The CDR3 DNA reads as TGTGCCAGCAGGTACAGGGGGAACACTGAAGCTTTCTTT.

This chain joins TRBV25-1 and TRBJ1-5; 8 bases align to TRBD1. V was clipped by 4 bases and J by 3 bases; unmatched bases: 5. This CDR3 contains 15 residues. Germline-derived CDR1 and CDR2 are MGHDK and SYGVNS. The CDR3 loop is CASSAGTGTNQPQHF. CDR3 DNA: TGTGCCAGCAGTGCCGGGACAGGCACCAATCAGCCCCAGCATTTT. The variable domain in full, with the rest retrieved from reference TRBV25-1 and TRBJ1-5, is EADIYQTPRYLVIGTGKKITLECSQTMGHDKMYWYQQDPGMELHLIHYSYGVNSTEKGDLSSESTVSRIRTEHFPLTLESARPSHTSQYLCASSAGTGTNQPQHFGDGTRLSIL.

The sample holds one count of this clone. The chain has TRBV3-1 (or the pseudogene TRBV3-2) and TRBJ2-1; 14 bases align to TRBD2. This CDR3 has 16 amino acids. Germline CDR1 and CDR2: LGHDT and YNNKEL (reference sequence). The J segment lost 5 bases and the V segment lost 4 bases, leaving 4 bases of the junction unmatched. CDR3 DNA: TGTGCCAGCAGCCCCGGACTAGCGGGGGGTAACAATGAGCAGTTCTTC. Protein product: CASSPGLAGGNNEQFF.

The V gene is TRBV7-9, the J gene TRBJ2-7; TRBD1 matches 8 bases. The CDR3 loop spans 14 amino acids. CDR1 SEHNR and CDR2 FQNEAQ come from the germline V gene (reference sequence). Germline trimming cut 5 bases from V and 2 bases from J; bases unmatched to any gene: 5. CDR3 nucleotides: TGTGCCAGCAGCCCCCGACAGGGGACCTACGAGCAGTACTTC. Translated: CASSPRQGTYEQYF.

The chain uses TRBV6-4 and TRBJ2-1; 11 nucleotides align to TRBD2. The CDR3 is 15 amino acids. CDR1 MRHNA and CDR2 SNTAGT come from the germline V gene. V was clipped by 6 bases and J by 4 bases; unmatched bases: 5. The CDR3: CASSQTSGVYNEQFF. The CDR3 coding sequence is TGTGCCAGCAGCCAGACTAGCGGGGTTTACAATGAGCAGTTCTTC.

The table lists this clone with a count of one. The chain has TRBV6-5 and TRBJ2-3; TRBD2 aligns across 7 bases. Germline loops: CDR1 MNHEY, CDR2 SVGAGI. The CDR3 runs to 13 residues. Trimming took 6 bases from V and 4 from J; bases not matched to a gene: 4. As DNA, the CDR3 is TGTGCCAGCAGCTATGGGGGGGCAGATACGCAGTATTTT. Translation gives CASSYGGADTQYF.

The chain has TRBV24-1 and TRBJ2-5, with 12 bases aligning to TRBD2. This CDR3 is built from 17 residues. V shed 1 base, J shed 3 bases, and the junction held 5 bases outside the gene matches. Germline CDR1 KGHDR, CDR2 SFDVKD. The CDR3 loop reads CATSDFGLAGKEETQYF. The DNA of the CDR3 is TGTGCCACCAGTGATTTTGGACTAGCGGGAAAGGAAGAGACCCAGTACTTC.

This CDR3 reads CASSIALPLEQFF. In nucleotides, the CDR3 is TGTGCCAGTAGTATAGCACTACCCTTAGAGCAGTTCTTC. This chain links TRBV19 with TRBJ2-1; D uncertain. V lost 1 base and J lost 10, with 11 bases in between. Germline assignment: CDR1 LNHDA and CDR2 SQIVND (reference sequence). This CDR3 spans 13 amino acids.

This clone has more than one count but fewer than ten. This sequence joins TRBV19 and TRBJ1-5; TRBD1 might be the D (6 bases). V lost 3 bases and J lost 1, with 10 bases in between. The CDR3 has 15 amino acids. The V gene's germline CDR1 is LNHDA and CDR2 SQIVND (reference sequence). The CDR3 is CASSMTQGSNQPQHF. The CDR3 DNA is TGTGCCAGTAGTATGACACAGGGAAGCAATCAGCCCCAGCATTTT.

This chain joins TRBV10-3 and TRBJ2-3; 11 bases are a match to TRBD2. The germline V gene encodes CDR1 ENHRY and CDR2 SYGVKD. This CDR3 region has 16 residues. J was trimmed by 3 bases and V by 6 bases; bases with no gene match: 8. The CDR3 loop reads CAISFAIAGGTDTQYF. CDR3 nucleotide sequence: TGTGCCATCAGCTTCGCTATAGCGGGAGGGACAGATACGCAGTATTTT.

The V and J genes are TRBV29-1 and TRBJ1-5; D is possibly TRBD1 (6 bases). Between the trimmed V and J ends, which lost 5 bases and 5 bases, there was a span of 10 bases. This CDR3 has 12 amino acids. Germline CDR1 SQVTM, CDR2 ANQGSEA. The DNA of the CDR3 is TGCAGCGTTCTTTCAGGGGATCAGCCCCAGCATTTT. Its translation is CSVLSGDQPQHF.

The rearrangement uses TRBV28 and TRBJ1-1, with unresolved D. CDR1 is MDHEN and CDR2 is SYDVKM in the germline V gene. Trimming removed 2 bases at V and 5 bases at J, with 9 bases between. CDR3 size: 13 residues. The CDR3 protein is CASSLGSGTEAFF. Here the CDR3 DNA reads TGTGCCAGCAGTTTAGGGAGCGGGACTGAAGCTTTCTTT.

The genes are TRBV4-3 and TRBJ2-2, with D unresolved. Between the trimmed V and J ends, which lost 1 base and 10 bases, there was a span of 16 bases. The CDR3 has 15 residues. Germline V gives CDR1 LGHNA, CDR2 YSLEER. CDR3 bases: TGCGCCAGCAGCCAAGTTCCCCAGGCTCCGGCGGAGCTGTTTTTT. It is translated as CASSQVPQAPAELFF.

The chain has TRBV29-1 and TRBJ1-3; 7 bases fit TRBD1. Germline V lookup: CDR1 SQVTM, CDR2 ANQGSEA. CDR3 length equals 12 residues. V gave up 4 bases and J gave up 4 bases; unmatched junction bases: 1. The CDR3 nucleotides read TGCAGCGTTGGGGACAGCGGAAACACCATATATTTT. Amino acid sequence: CSVGDSGNTIYF.

The chain has TRBV7-9 and TRBJ2-3, with TRBD1 matching 7 bases. The CDR3 has 17 residues. From germline, CDR1 is SEHNR and CDR2 FQNEAQ (reference sequence). After removal of 3 bases from V and 2 bases from J, the junction contained 11 bases not matched to a gene. DNA of the CDR3: TGTGCCAGCAGCTTTCAAACCCGGGACAGCTTCACAGATACGCAGTATTTT. Protein sequence: CASSFQTRDSFTDTQYF.

The gene calls are TRBV4-1 and TRBJ2-1, with D perhaps matching TRBD1 (5 bases). This CDR3 is 16 amino acids long. Per germline, CDR1 MGHRA and CDR2 YSYEKL. The V gene lost 6 bases and the J gene lost 1 base, with 16 bases spanning the gap. Here the CDR3 reads CASRPMPGFSYNEQFF. The CDR3 DNA follows: TGCGCCAGCAGGCCCATGCCAGGGTTTTCCTACAATGAGCAGTTCTTC.

V gene TRBV28 combines with J gene TRBJ2-2, with D maybe TRBD2 (6 bases). The germline gives CDR1 MDHEN, CDR2 SYDVKM. CDR3 size: 18 residues. Trimming removed 3 bases at V and 1 base at J, with 18 bases between. CDR3 coding DNA: TGTGCCAGCAGTTTCCCGATTAGCGGTCAGCAGAACACCGGGGAGCTGTTTTTT. Amino acid sequence: CASSFPISGQQNTGELFF.

The chain recombines TRBV15 with TRBJ2-3; 7 bases map to TRBD2. The J segment lost 4 bases and the V segment lost 4 bases, leaving 14 bases of the junction unmatched. This CDR3 has 17 residues. Per the germline V gene, CDR1 is LNHNV and CDR2 is YYDKDF (reference sequence). CDR3 coding DNA: TGTGCCACCAGCAAAGAACCCGTCTTGGGGGGGTCAGATACGCAGTATTTT. Its translation: CATSKEPVLGGSDTQYF.

The chain combines TRBV2 with TRBJ2-3; 16 bases match TRBD2. J lost 6 bases, V lost 10 bases, and 4 bases had no gene match. The length of the CDR3 is 14 residues. The germline gives CDR1 SNHLY, CDR2 FYNNEI. DNA of the CDR3: TGTGCCACCCCGGGACTAGCGGGGGGGGATACGCAGTATTTT. This encodes CATPGLAGGDTQYF.

The V gene is TRBV24-1, the J gene TRBJ1-1, with a weak D call TRBD1 (6 bases). Trimming pared 2 bases from V and 0 bases from J, leaving 9 bases between. CDR3 length: 15 residues. Germline V CDR1 and CDR2: KGHDR, SFDVKD. The CDR3 region is CATSDSGTLNTEAFF. The CDR3 bases are TGTGCCACCAGTGATTCCGGGACATTGAACACTGAAGCTTTCTTT.